A selection of T cell receptor beta chains follows, all from one sample in a study of T cells in Graves' hyperthyroidism and ophthalmopathy. Each CDR3 protein is one row after TCRdb ran MiXCR on the multiplex PCR reads. The data show some 690,000 distinct CDR3 sequences, 15% to 20% seen once. Sequenced: blood. These TCRs come from a man in his fifties with Graves' hyperthyroidism. Each CDR3 is given with its conserved first and last residue. Fields, in order: D gene, J gene, V gene, clone size, CDR3 protein, CDR3 DNA. The D gene is left open where the match is weak. Clone size is given for some rows only: seen once, a few or many times, or a class if the clone is expanded.

D: NA; J: TRBJ2-2; V: TRBV7-3; size: NA; CDR3: CASSLEPNIIGGGELFF; DNA: TGTGCCAGCAGCTTGGAACCTAATATAATAGGTGGCGGGGAGCTGTTTTTT
D: NA; J: TRBJ2-7; V: TRBV10-3; size: NA; CDR3: CAIRRQNFYEQYF; DNA: TGTGCCATCAGGCGCCAGAATTTCTACGAGCAGTACTTC
D: NA; J: TRBJ2-7; V: TRBV6-2/TRBV6-3; size: NA; CDR3: CASSAGRGVEQYF; DNA: TGTGCCAGCAGTGCCGGGAGAGGGGTCGAGCAGTACTTC
D: NA; J: TRBJ1-2; V: TRBV27; size: many; CDR3: CASSLRINYGYTF; DNA: TGTGCCAGCAGTTTACGGATAAACTATGGCTACACCTTC
D: TRBD2; J: TRBJ2-1; V: TRBV20-1; size: NA; CDR3: CSAFGGLARYNEQFF; DNA: TGCAGTGCTTTCGGGGGACTAGCGAGATACAATGAGCAGTTCTTC
D: NA; J: TRBJ1-4; V: TRBV28; size: many; CDR3: CASSFDSRGKDEKLFF; DNA: TGTGCCAGCAGTTTTGATTCAAGGGGGAAAGATGAAAAACTGTTTTTT
D: NA; J: TRBJ2-7; V: TRBV10-3; size: many; CDR3: CAISRDSSSYEQYF; DNA: TGTGCCATCAGTAGGGACTCAAGCTCCTACGAGCAGTACTTC
D: TRBD2; J: TRBJ2-1; V: TRBV24-1; size: few; CDR3: CATSGLAGQSSYNEQFF; DNA: TGTGCCACCAGTGGACTAGCGGGACAGAGCTCCTACAATGAGCAGTTCTTC
D: TRBD1; J: TRBJ1-2; V: TRBV18; size: few; CDR3: CASSPLEGAGNYGYTF; DNA: TGTGCCAGCTCACCCTTAGAGGGGGCAGGAAACTATGGCTACACCTTC
D: NA; J: TRBJ1-1; V: TRBV18; size: NA; CDR3: CASSGDTATEAFF; DNA: TGTGCCAGCTCCGGGGACACGGCCACTGAAGCTTTCTTT
D: NA; J: TRBJ2-1; V: TRBV28; size: NA; CDR3: CASTPPTAVSSYNEQFF; DNA: TGTGCCAGCACCCCCCCGACAGCCGTGAGCTCCTACAATGAGCAGTTCTTC
D: NA; J: TRBJ2-7; V: TRBV6-1; size: few; CDR3: CASSESGFYEQYF; DNA: TGTGCCAGCAGTGAAAGCGGTTTCTACGAGCAGTACTTC
D: NA; J: TRBJ2-1; V: TRBV28; size: many; CDR3: CASSPKRGPVRSLPYLNEQFF; DNA: TGTGCCAGCAGTCCCAAAAGGGGCCCGGTTCGGAGTCTCCCTTACCTCAATGAGCAGTTCTTC
D: TRBD1; J: TRBJ1-5; V: TRBV6-1; size: few; CDR3: CASRPKTTGGYSNQPQHF; DNA: TGTGCCAGCAGACCAAAAACGACAGGGGGATATAGCAATCAGCCCCAGCATTTT
D: TRBD2; J: TRBJ2-5; V: TRBV6-1; size: NA; CDR3: CASSWTSGKEAQYF; DNA: TGTGCCAGCAGCTGGACTAGCGGGAAAGAGGCCCAGTACTTC
D: NA; J: TRBJ2-7; V: TRBV7-9; size: few; CDR3: CASSKTENYEQYF; DNA: TGTGCCAGCAGCAAAACAGAGAACTACGAGCAGTACTTC
D: TRBD1; J: TRBJ2-7; V: TRBV5-5; size: NA; CDR3: CASSIPTGYEQYF; DNA: TGTGCCAGCAGCATACCGACAGGGTACGAGCAGTACTTC
D: TRBD1; J: TRBJ1-2; V: TRBV20-1; size: NA; CDR3: CSARDDRGLGGYTF; DNA: TGCAGTGCTAGGGACGACAGGGGGCTAGGTGGCTACACCTTC
D: NA; J: TRBJ2-2; V: TRBV28; size: many; CDR3: CASSRGKGGNNTGELFF; DNA: TGTGCCAGCAGTCGGGGGAAGGGTGGGAATAACACCGGGGAGCTGTTTTTT
D: NA; J: TRBJ1-1; V: TRBV25-1; size: NA; CDR3: CASSERDGTTNTEAFF; DNA: TGTGCCAGCAGTGAGCGGGACGGAACCACAAACACTGAAGCTTTCTTT
D: NA; J: TRBJ1-2; V: TRBV27; size: NA; CDR3: CASTPRGGGYGYTF; DNA: TGTGCCAGCACCCCAAGAGGGGGGGGCTATGGCTACACCTTC
D: NA; J: TRBJ2-2; V: TRBV12-3/TRBV12-4; size: many; CDR3: CASTGRGAGELFF; DNA: TGTGCCAGCACCGGCAGGGGGGCCGGGGAGCTGTTTTTT
D: NA; J: TRBJ1-5; V: TRBV30; size: many; CDR3: CAWTKGQYNQPQHF; DNA: TGTGCCTGGACCAAAGGACAGTACAATCAGCCCCAGCATTTT
D: TRBD2; J: TRBJ2-1; V: TRBV7-9; size: few; CDR3: CASSLLAGGRLTTRNEQFF; DNA: TGTGCCAGCAGCTTATTAGCGGGAGGGCGGCTTACTACACGCAATGAGCAGTTCTTC
D: TRBD1; J: TRBJ2-5; V: TRBV6-5; size: many; CDR3: CASSYPPTGVREGETQYF; DNA: TGTGCCAGCAGTTACCCCCCGACAGGGGTAAGGGAAGGGGAGACCCAGTACTTC
D: NA; J: TRBJ2-2; V: TRBV10-3; size: NA; CDR3: CAISESPTRTGELFF; DNA: TGTGCCATCAGTGAGTCCCCAACTCGGACCGGGGAGCTGTTTTTT
D: TRBD2; J: TRBJ2-1; V: TRBV14; size: few; CDR3: CASSTLFSSGRREQFF; DNA: TGTGCCAGCAGCACCCTCTTTAGTAGCGGGAGGAGGGAGCAGTTCTTC
D: NA; J: TRBJ1-6; V: TRBV2; size: many; CDR3: CASSEGTALSPLHF; DNA: TGTGCCAGCAGTGAAGGGACAGCCCTATCACCCCTCCACTTT